This T cell receptor beta chain was captured in a study of OX40 agonist ivuxolimab in advanced cancers. Background for the entire study: Ivuxolimab was a fully human IgG2 agonistic monoclonal antibody targeting the costimulatory receptor OX40 (CD134). Intravenous ivuxolimab was administered to patients every 2 weeks at six dose levels: 0.01, 0.1, 0.3, 1.5, 3 and 10 mg/kg. Of the roughly 51 patients in dose escalation, about 20 had hepatocellular carcinoma, roughly 15 had melanoma, 9 had renal cell carcinoma and 9 had head and neck cancer. In the dose-escalation cohort, 75% to 85% of patients were male, and the mean age was around 65 years with a range of about 20 to 80. Patients were allowed to have had prior anti-PD-1, anti-PD-L1 or anti-CTLA-4 therapy, and approximately 41% of the dose-escalation patients had previously received checkpoint inhibitors. Partial responses occurred in three dose-escalation patients: two with cutaneous melanoma and one with hepatocellular carcinoma. The point of sequencing TCRbeta in the periphery was to test whether ivuxolimab changed TCR sequence diversity and drove clonal T-cell expansion. The paper describes the monotherapy dose-escalation part (N of about 47 patients) of the phase I trial of ivuxolimab. Results and caveats for the whole study, not just this receptor: At doses of 0.1 to 3.0 mg/kg, clonal expansion of both CD4+ and CD8+ blood T cells was observed from baseline to week 6. Low levels of normalized T-cell clonal expansion were also seen in some patients who did not respond. Antigen specificity was not determined for the clonally expanded peripheral T cells. After ivuxolimab, expanded clones were on average more numerous among CD8+ T cells than among CD4+ T cells. In the 0.1-3.0 mg/kg groups, partial responders were among the patients with the lowest normalized peripheral clonal expansion, particularly in CD8+ T cells.

The trial excluded patients who had a history of autoimmune disease or were on systemic immunosuppression. Peripheral blood for TCR sequencing was collected from all dose cohorts at baseline, on cycle 4 day 1, and on cycle 7 day 1. The samples were taken from a phase I, first-in-human, multicenter, open-label dose-escalation trial of ivuxolimab. Adults with locally advanced or metastatic head and neck squamous cell, hepatocellular, melanoma or renal cell carcinoma were enrolled in the trial. Before TCR sequencing, CD4+ and CD8+ T cells were separately sorted from peripheral blood. As for this clone: Its antigen specificity is not known. No base quality information exists; no much larger clone differs at one position.

Genomic DNA was isolated from the sorted cells so that the TCRbeta CDR3 region could be sequenced. TCRbeta CDR3 regions were sequenced using the immunoSEQ Assay. In TCRdb, the immuneACCESS table is reduced to in-frame sequences with V and J assigned. These tables do not hold every clone; where another copy was compared, an unresolved V gene accounts for under half, and the others remain unexplained. Across this sample there are 9,500 to 13,000 clones, with over 80% seen only once. The leading ten clones occupy roughly 15% of the sample. V loses 4 bases, J loses 7 bases, and the germline ends lie 17 bases apart. The CDR3 sequence holds 16 residues, the cysteine and phenylalanine included. The kept DNA is CDR3 alone, 48 bases in frame from the first base. As encoded in the germline V gene (reference sequence), CDR1 is LNHNV while CDR2 is YYDKDF.

This clonotype originated in an adult with an advanced solid tumor such as melanoma, head and neck, liver or kidney cancer. The V and J genes are TRBV15 and TRBJ1-6; a confident D gene designation cannot be given. Material: CD4+ or CD8+ T cells sorted from blood, obtained in a trial of the OX40 agonist ivuxolimab. In nucleotides, the sequence is TGTGCCACCAGCACAACAAACTTGACGGGAAATTCACCCCTCCACTTT. Translation gives CATSTTNLTGNSPLHF.